These 9 T cell receptor beta chains originate from one sample sequenced in a study of identical twins. TCRdb fed the 5' RACE reads into MiXCR, producing one record per CDR3 protein. In the table there are approximately 700,000 distinct CDR3 sequences, 18% of which are singletons. Separately, the same data were catalogued under a study of T cells expressing NK-cell markers.

Sequencing input: PBMCs. These receptors all come from a woman aged 18-35 years in good health.

The table lists this clonotype with a few counts. The genes are TRBV27 and TRBJ2-7; TRBD1 is a possible D gene (6 bases). The CDR3 consists of 15 residues. The V end lost 2 bases, the J end lost 6 bases, and 17 bases lay between the germline ends. The germline CDR1 and CDR2 sequences are MNHEY and SMNVEV (reference sequence). As DNA, the CDR3 is TGTGCCAGCAGTTTAGACCAACAGGGCTCCGGCGAGCAGTACTTC. This encodes CASSLDQQGSGEQYF.

The CDR3 DNA follows: TGTGCCAGCAGCGCGTCAAGGGGTAGCGAAAAACTGTTTTTT. Encoded protein: CASSASRGSEKLFF. This sequence joins TRBV3-1 and TRBJ1-4; a weak D match, TRBD1 (5 bases). Trimming left V 5 bases short and J 8 bases short, with 15 bases between. This CDR3 spans 14 amino acids. CDR1 is LGHDT and CDR2 is YNNKEL in the germline V gene (reference sequence).

This clonotype was seen once. The junction does not match germline at one end; this may be a read error. The chain links TRBV7-7 to TRBJ2-5; a weak D match, TRBD1 (6 bases). This CDR3 is 15 amino acids long. From germline, CDR1 is SSHAT and CDR2 FNYEAQ (reference sequence). For the CDR3, the DNA is TGTGCTAGCAGCCCTGGGGGCAGGGGCCAAGAGACCCAGTACTTC. Amino acids: CASSPGGRGQETQYF.

The chain combines TRBV9 with TRBJ2-2; D gene ambiguous. The CDR3 runs 15 residues. The germline gives CDR1 SGDLS, CDR2 YYNGEE. The V gene lost 0 bases and the J gene lost 5 bases, with 11 bases spanning the gap. The CDR3 sequence is CASSVEVWGTGELFF. The CDR3 bases are TGTGCCAGCAGCGTAGAGGTTTGGGGAACCGGGGAGCTGTTTTTT.

This clonotype showed up just a few times. This chain links TRBV4-1 with TRBJ2-3; TRBD1 matches at 7 bases. The length of the CDR3 is 16 residues. The V gene's germline CDR1 is MGHRA and CDR2 YSYEKL. Trimming at V came to 0 bases and at J to 6 bases, leaving 9 bases not matched to a gene. DNA for the CDR3: TGCGCCAGCAGCCAAGATGACAGGGATACTGGGGATACGCAGTATTTT. This translates into CASSQDDRDTGDTQYF.

This clonotype showed up just a few times. The chain carries TRBV7-9 and TRBJ2-1, with TRBD1 matching over 8 bases. Germline CDR1 reads SEHNR; CDR2 reads FQNEAQ (reference sequence). The V segment lost 0 bases and the J segment 2 bases; nucleotides outside the gene matches: 3. The CDR3 extends over 16 amino acids. Here the CDR3 DNA reads TGTGCCAGCAGCTTAGCCGGACAGGGAGCCTACAATGAGCAGTTCTTC. Its protein product is CASSLAGQGAYNEQFF.

This sequence joins TRBV7-8 and TRBJ2-3; TRBD2 is a possible D gene (5 bases). The CDR3 totals 14 residues. V was trimmed by 5 bases and J by 2 bases, leaving 11 bases between them. The germline V gene has CDR1 SGHVS and CDR2 FQNEAQ. CDR3 sequence: CASSPTGYTDTQYF. The CDR3 DNA is TGTGCCAGCAGCCCTACGGGGTACACAGATACGCAGTATTTT.

In its sample, this clonotype was seen many times. The rearrangement joins TRBV12-3 or TRBV12-4 to TRBJ2-5; D not resolved. The CDR3 contains 14 residues. V was trimmed by 1 base and J by 4 bases, leaving 10 bases between them. The CDR3 region is CASSLDMGIETQYF. The CDR3 DNA reads TGTGCCAGCAGTTTAGACATGGGAATAGAGACCCAGTACTTC.

The rearrangement uses TRBV25-1 and TRBJ2-7; D remains unclear. This CDR3 is 15 amino acids long. Germline V gene sequence: CDR1 MGHDK, CDR2 SYGVNS. Trimming took off 8 bases at V and 0 bases at J, with 17 bases between the two ends. The CDR3 is CASRPSVAASYEQYF. CDR3 DNA sequence: TGTGCCAGCCGCCCATCGGTGGCAGCCTCCTACGAGCAGTACTTC.